The 9 T cell receptor beta chains below were found in one sample sequenced in a study of blood T cell repertoires in COVID-19 (dated by TCRdb to 2018 to 2020). Library construction relied on the immunoSEQ multiplex PCR assay. The table was pulled from immuneACCESS by TCRdb, which kept in-frame rearrangements only. Such tables lose some clones; where checked, under half of the loss comes from unresolved V genes, and the rest has no known cause. The sample contains hundreds of thousands of clones, just over 85% of them found a single time. The ten largest make up 1.4% of the sample. The sequencing sample was made of peripheral blood. These receptors came from a woman in her 30s with active or convalescent COVID-19.

The chain joins TRBV9 to TRBJ1-3; perhaps TRBD1 as D (5 bases). The CDR3 has 17 residues. V lost 0 bases, J lost 0 bases, and 13 bases lay in between. The germline V gene has CDR1 SGDLS and CDR2 YYNGEE. The CDR3 DNA is TGTGCCAGCAGCGTAGGAAGGGGCAGGAGCTCTGGAAACACCATATATTTT. This gives the protein CASSVGRGRSSGNTIYF. The full variable domain, in which reference TRBV9 and TRBJ1-3 provide the parts outside the CDR3, is DSGVTQTPKHLITATGQRVTLRCSPRSGDLSVYWYQQSLDQGLQFLIQYYNGEERAKGNILERFSAQQFPDLHSELNLSSLELGDSALYFCASSVGRGRSSGNTIYFGEGSWLTVV.

The chain couples TRBV7-2 to TRBJ2-6; TRBD2 might be the D (6 bases). The V end lost 1 base, the J end lost 0 bases, and 16 bases lay between the germline ends. The CDR3 sequence is 19 residues long. Germline assignment: CDR1 SGHTA and CDR2 FQGNSA. The CDR3 spells CASSLGQARDLSGANVLTF. The CDR3 nucleotides are TGTGCCAGCAGCTTAGGGCAGGCGCGGGACCTCTCTGGGGCCAACGTCCTGACTTTC.

The rearrangement links TRBV5-1 to TRBJ2-2; D is uncertain. Trimming removed 4 bases at V and 8 bases at J, with 9 bases between. CDR3 size: 12 residues. Germline loops: CDR1 SGHRS, CDR2 YFSETQ. CDR3 in DNA: TGCGCCAGCAGCCTGCCGGAGGGGGAGCTGTTTTTT. Translated: CASSLPEGELFF.

The genes are TRBV27 and TRBJ2-3; 8 nucleotides line up with TRBD2. Germline CDR1 MNHEY, CDR2 SMNVEV (reference sequence). After removal of 0 bases from V and 2 bases from J, the junction contained 4 bases not matched to a gene. The CDR3 has 16 amino acids. CDR3 in DNA: TGTGCCAGCAGTTTATCTAGCGGGACCCTCACAGATACGCAGTATTTT. This codes for CASSLSSGTLTDTQYF.

This clone appeared a few times. This rearrangement joins TRBV5-1 to TRBJ2-5, with 11 bases lining up with TRBD2. J gave up 4 bases and V 4 bases, and 9 bases lay outside the gene matches. CDR3 length: 16 residues. Germline CDR1 reads SGHRS; CDR2 reads YFSETQ. CDR3 nucleotides: TGCGCCAGCAGCCTGGTCCCGGGACTAGCGGTAGAGACCCAGTACTTC. The encoded protein is CASSLVPGLAVETQYF.

This clone has just one count. The chain carries TRBV19 and TRBJ2-7; TRBD1 matches at 10 bases. Germline V gene lookup returns CDR1 LNHDA and CDR2 SQIVND (reference sequence). V lost 3 bases, J lost 5 bases, and 10 bases stayed unmatched. The CDR3 is made up of 16 amino acids. CDR3 in amino acids: CASSMRTRTGGDEQYF. The CDR3 nucleotides are TGTGCCAGTAGTATGAGGACCAGGACAGGGGGGGACGAGCAGTACTTC.

The chain has TRBV24-1 and TRBJ2-5; 12 bases align to TRBD1. The CDR3 extends over 16 amino acids. Germline values: CDR1 KGHDR, CDR2 SFDVKD. The V segment lost 3 bases and the J segment 4 bases; nucleotides outside the gene matches: 5. The CDR3 loop reads CATSDPGTGGTETQYF. The CDR3 DNA is TGTGCCACCAGTGATCCCGGGACAGGGGGCACAGAGACCCAGTACTTC.

This clone occurred once. The rearrangement links TRBV5-8 to TRBJ2-3; TRBD2 agrees at 7 bases. The CDR3 sequence is 15 residues long. Germline V gene lookup returns CDR1 SGHTS and CDR2 YDEGEE. V dropped 0 bases and J dropped 5; count of bases not matched to a gene: 6. The chain's CDR3 is CASSLALAVLDTQYF. In DNA form, the CDR3 reads TGTGCCAGCAGCTTGGCTCTAGCGGTTCTAGATACGCAGTATTTT.

The chain combines TRBV5-5 with TRBJ1-4; the match to TRBD1 covers 9 bases. V was pared by 4 bases and J by 8 bases, with 6 bases of the junction left unmatched. In germline, CDR1 is SGHKS, CDR2 YYEKEE (reference sequence). This CDR3 contains 14 residues. This CDR3 reads CASSRTGVEEKLFF. The DNA of the CDR3 is TGTGCCAGCAGCCGGACAGGGGTTGAGGAAAAACTGTTTTTT.